The clone carrying this TCR beta chain was observed a handful of times. These data come from a study of patients and donors after allogeneic stem cell transplantation. TCRdb called the RT-PCR reads again in MiXCR, with one record for every CDR3 protein. The table has about 28,000 distinct CDR3 sequences, approximately 7% seen once; the top ten hold about 35%. Germline trimming cut 3 bases from V and 7 bases from J; bases unmatched to any gene: 14. The CDR3 is 18 residues long. Germline-derived CDR1 and CDR2 are SGHVS and FQNEAQ. Sequenced input: blood, either unsorted or a sorted T cell fraction (not recorded which). This receptor was identified in a human donor who was either an allogeneic HSCT recipient or a stem cell or donor lymphocyte infusion donor (not recorded which). It is not recorded whose cells these are; they may come from a transplant donor. This rearrangement joins TRBV7-8 to TRBJ1-6; 8 bases fit TRBD1. For the CDR3, the DNA is TGTGCCAGCAGCTTGGGAGGATGGGGGACAGGATTCAATTCACCCCTCCACTTT. Amino acid sequence: CASSLGGWGTGFNSPLHF.